Listed below are T cell receptor beta chains from one sample, sequenced in a study of blood T cell repertoires in COVID-19. Produced via immunoSEQ multiplex PCR; TCRdb's table is partial and in-frame only. Of approximately 500,000 clones listed, approximately 85% are singletons. Material for sequencing was peripheral blood. The source is a human donor in a cohort sampled during active COVID-19. CDR3s include the opening cysteine and the closing phenylalanine or tryptophan. The D gene is left open where the match is weak. A row's size may be missing; if present it is once, few, many or a size class.

>TRBJ1-2|NA|NA|TRBV30|11
TGTGCCTGGCATGACAGCTATGGCTACACCTTC
CAWHDSYGYTF
>TRBJ2-5|NA|NA|TRBV4-3|14
TGCGCCAGCAGCCGTGTATCAGGGCAAGAGACCCAGTACTTC
CASSRVSGQETQYF
>TRBJ1-6|TRBD1|few|TRBV30|12
TGTGCCTGGAACAGGGGTTATTCACCCCTCCACTTT
CAWNRGYSPLHF
>TRBJ1-2|TRBD1|NA|TRBV3-1/TRBV3-2|15
TGTGCCAGCAGCCCCCCGACCAGGGGGAACTATGGCTACACCTTC
CASSPPTRGNYGYTF
>TRBJ2-4|NA|once|TRBV4-3|16
TGCGCCAGCAGCCTGGGGGCTAGCGGTCCCAAAAACATTCAGTACTTC
CASSLGASGPKNIQYF
>TRBJ2-7|NA|NA|TRBV11-2|14
TGTGCCAGCAGCTTAGCGGGAGTTACCTACGAGCAGTACTTC
CASSLAGVTYEQYF
>TRBJ2-3|TRBD1|once|TRBV15|20
TGTGCCACCAGCAGATACCCGGGGTCGGTCGGGACAGGGAAGACAGATACGCAGTATTTT
CATSRYPGSVGTGKTDTQYF
>TRBJ1-1|NA|NA|TRBV6-5|13
TGTGCCAGCAGTACCACGGGGAACACTGAAGCTTTCTTT
CASSTTGNTEAFF
>TRBJ2-5|NA|NA|TRBV5-1|15
TGCGCCAGCAGCTTGGGAGGCCCCAGAGGAGAGACCCAGTACTTC
CASSLGGPRGETQYF
>TRBJ2-1|TRBD1|NA|TRBV29-1|14
TGCAGCGCGTCTTTGACAGGGGCCAACAATGAGCAGTTCTTC
CSASLTGANNEQFF